Sequencing of this TCR beta chain was carried out in a study of Ad26.COV2.S vaccination and SARS-CoV-2 variants. Turning to the study itself: Enrollment placed the donor in the COV1001 Ad26.COV2.S trial arm.

Profiling relied on immunoSEQ multiplex PCR, and the TCRdb table lists in-frame clones only, not all of them. The data contain about 350,000 clones, around 90% of them singletons. V trimming: 7 bases; J trimming: 0 bases; junction bases outside the gene matches: 7. Germline V gene lookup returns CDR1 KGHDR and CDR2 SFDVKD. The CDR3 contains 16 residues. Treatment in this sample: about 20 received Ad26.COV2.S at low or high dose, single or two shots; 5 received placebo; per-sample allocation not given. Day 63 after the first injection of vaccine or placebo was the sampling time. V and J are TRBV24-1 and TRBJ1-1; TRBD1 aligns across 10 bases. The sequencing here drew on peripheral blood, taken in a trial of Ad26.COV2.S vaccine versus placebo. This clonotype was obtained from a person between 18 and 59 years old who received the Ad26.COV2.S COVID-19 vaccine or a placebo. Here the CDR3 DNA reads TGTGCCACCAGAGAGTCCGGGACAGGGGTGAACACTGAAGCTTTCTTT. Translation: CATRESGTGVNTEAFF.